One and the same sample provided the 32 T cell receptor beta chains below, sequenced in a study of molecular identifiers for immune sequencing clone quantification. MiXCR, run by TCRdb on the PCR reads, gives a single entry per CDR3 protein. The table includes hundreds of thousands of distinct CDR3 sequences, 25% detected once. The sequencing sample was made of naive CD8+ T cells from blood, with Jurkat cell RNA spiked in. Subset given: FACS-sorted CD8+CD4-CCR7+CD45RA+ naive T cells. The receptors derive from a human donor in good health. Some libraries in this study had Jurkat cell RNA spiked in.

The V and J genes are TRBV30 and TRBJ2-7; 9 nucleotides align to TRBD1. Germline CDR1 GTSNPN, CDR2 SVGIG (reference sequence). V was clipped by 0 bases and J by 3 bases; unmatched bases: 6. The CDR3 sequence is 15 residues long. The CDR3 bases are TGTGCCTGGAGTGTAGGGGACAGGGTCATCTACGAGCAGTACTTC. It is translated as CAWSVGDRVIYEQYF.

There are a few counts of this clonotype. The V call is TRBV7-9, the J call TRBJ2-4; weak D call: TRBD1 (6 bases). CDR1 and CDR2 from the germline V gene are SEHNR and FQNEAQ (reference sequence). The CDR3 runs to 16 residues. Trimming removed 4 bases from V and 0 bases from J, with 13 bases in between. This CDR3 reads CASSSPRGLAKNIQYF. The DNA of the CDR3 is TGTGCCAGCAGCTCTCCCAGGGGCCTAGCCAAAAACATTCAGTACTTC.

This clonotype turned up a few times. J is TRBJ1-4 and V is TRBV15; D gene unclear. The CDR3 contains 20 residues. The germline gives CDR1 LNHNV, CDR2 YYDKDF (reference sequence). V was pared by 1 base and J by 0 bases, with 21 bases between. This CDR3 is CATSRAPAGDEDTTNEKLFF. In DNA, the CDR3 is TGTGCCACCAGCAGAGCCCCCGCAGGCGACGAAGACACAACTAATGAAAAACTGTTTTTT.

The chain employs TRBV27 and TRBJ1-2; D uncertain. Germline V gene data show CDR1 as MNHEY and CDR2 as SMNVEV (reference sequence). The CDR3 is 14 amino acids. Trimming shortened V by 3 bases and J by 0 bases, and 8 bases separated the two germline ends. As DNA, the CDR3 is TGTGCCAGCAGTTTCTGGGGAACTAACTATGGCTACACCTTC. It translates to CASSFWGTNYGYTF.

This chain links TRBV7-6 with TRBJ2-7; D possibly corresponds to TRBD1 (6 bases). There are 14 residues in the CDR3. Germline V gene sequence: CDR1 SGHVS, CDR2 FNYEAQ. V was shortened by 5 bases and J by 4 bases, with 15 bases between the two germline ends. The CDR3 sequence is CASSPRDTEYEQYF. Here the CDR3 DNA reads TGTGCCAGCAGCCCCCGGGACACCGAGTACGAGCAGTACTTC.

This clonotype was detected only once. At one end, the junction sequence differs from germline, possibly due to a read error. The chain has TRBV7-9 and TRBJ1-1; D not resolved. This CDR3 comprises 14 residues. Germline CDR1 SEHNR, CDR2 FQNEAQ (reference sequence). This chain's CDR3 is CAGSFYGQNTEAFF. CDR3 nucleotides: TGTGCCGGCAGCTTCTACGGCCAGAACACTGAAGCTTTCTTT.

The V and J genes are TRBV5-3 and TRBJ2-3; possibly TRBD2 for D (7 bases). TRBV5-3 is an ORF for which the function is uncertain. The CDR3 spans 16 residues. The V end was cut by 8 bases, the J end by 0 bases, with 19 bases between. The CDR3 DNA reads as TGTGCCAGCAGTTTGGGGGCAGCGGGAAGCACAGATACGCAGTATTTT. It encodes CASSLGAAGSTDTQYF.

This clonotype was seen many times. The chain combines TRBV28 with TRBJ2-7, with 11 bases identical to TRBD2. The germline CDR1 and CDR2 sequences are MDHEN and SYDVKM. The CDR3 totals 16 residues. Trimming took 3 bases from V and 5 from J; bases not matched to a gene: 9. In DNA, the CDR3 is TGTGCCAGCAGTTTGATAGCGGGGGGGTTAGGCGACGAGCAGTACTTC. Translated: CASSLIAGGLGDEQYF. The full variable domain, completed using reference TRBV28 and TRBJ2-7, is DVKVTQSSRYLVKRTGEKVFLECVQDMDHENMFWYRQDPGLGLRLIYFSYDVKMKEKGDIPEGYSVSREKKERFSLILESASTNQTSMYLCASSLIAGGLGDEQYFGPGTRLTVT.

This clonotype was detected only a few times. The rearrangement links TRBV5-1 to TRBJ2-1; 7 bases are a match to TRBD1. Germline lookup yields CDR1 SGHRS and CDR2 YFSETQ. V lost 3 bases and J lost 7; bases outside the gene matches: 10. The CDR3 is 15 residues long. The CDR3, as DNA: TGCGCCAGCAGCTCAACCCCGACAGGGCCTAATGAGCAGTTCTTC. Translating it yields CASSSTPTGPNEQFF.

As regards this clonotype: At one boundary the junction diverges from the germline segment, which might be a read error. The V gene is TRBV5-1, the J gene TRBJ2-7, with 9 bases aligning to TRBD2. The CDR3 is 16 residues long. Germline loops: CDR1 SGHRS, CDR2 YFSETQ. The CDR3 region has the DNA TGCGCCAGCAGCCAGACTAGCGGCCTCCTACCCTACGCGCAGTACTTC. As protein: CASSQTSGLLPYAQYF.

About this clonotype: One junction end disagrees with the germline gene, perhaps due to a read error. The CDR3 region is CASSLIQGAEETQDF. The CDR3 region has the DNA TGTGCCAGCAGTCTAATACAGGGGGCCGAGGAGACCCAGGACTTC. The rearrangement joins TRBV27 to TRBJ2-5, with 9 positions matching TRBD1. CDR1 is MNHEY, CDR2 SMNVEV, per germline (reference sequence). This CDR3 comprises 15 residues.

This clonotype was seen ten or more times. The V and J genes are TRBV19 and TRBJ1-5, with 7 bases identical to TRBD1. The V segment lost 8 bases and the J segment 3 bases; nucleotides outside the gene matches: 4. CDR3 size: 13 residues. Germline lookup yields CDR1 LNHDA and CDR2 SQIVND (reference sequence). CDR3 residues: CASWGQNNQPQHF. The DNA of the CDR3 is TGTGCCAGTTGGGGACAGAACAATCAGCCCCAGCATTTT.

This clonotype was detected ten times or more. The J gene is TRBJ2-1, the V gene TRBV7-2; 8 bases fit TRBD2. The CDR3 covers 15 residues. Germline V gene sequence: CDR1 SGHTA, CDR2 FQGNSA. V shed 0 bases and J 9 bases; nucleotides not matched to a gene: 7. The CDR3 spells CASSLALAGSSEQFF. CDR3 in DNA: TGTGCCAGCAGCTTAGCGTTAGCGGGAAGCAGTGAGCAGTTCTTC.

The sample holds one count of this clonotype. This sequence joins TRBV7-9 and TRBJ2-7; 8 bases map to TRBD1. Germline CDR1 SEHNR, CDR2 FQNEAQ (reference sequence). The CDR3 length is 17 residues. Losses at the gene ends were 5 bases for V and 3 bases for J; bases not matched to a gene: 15. The CDR3 here is CASSRTDRGPTCYEQYF. In DNA, the CDR3 is TGTGCCAGCAGCCGAACCGACAGGGGCCCAACCTGCTACGAGCAGTACTTC.

This clonotype has at least ten counts. The chain is built from TRBV15 and TRBJ2-7, with 8 bases fitting TRBD2. V lost 0 bases and J lost 3; bases outside the gene matches: 4. The CDR3 length is 15 residues. CDR1 and CDR2 (germline): LNHNV, YYDKDF (reference sequence). The CDR3 nucleotides are TGTGCCACCAGCAGAGATTTCGGGACTAGCTACGAGCAGTACTTC. This codes for CATSRDFGTSYEQYF.

J is TRBJ1-3 and V is TRBV7-6; 7 positions match TRBD1. This CDR3 has 15 amino acids. V lost 4 bases, J lost 0 bases, and 3 bases stayed unmatched. CDR1 is SGHVS and CDR2 is FNYEAQ in the germline V gene. In DNA, the CDR3 is TGTGCCAGCAGCTCAGGGGACAGCTCTGGAAACACCATATATTTT. Residues: CASSSGDSSGNTIYF.

In its sample, this clonotype was seen a few times. This chain connects TRBV27 to TRBJ1-5, with D hard to call. The CDR3 loop spans 13 amino acids. The ends were cut back, 3 bases at V and 1 base at J, with 4 bases in the middle. The V gene's germline CDR1 is MNHEY and CDR2 SMNVEV (reference sequence). CDR3 sequence: CASSLMSNQPQHF. The CDR3 region has the DNA TGTGCCAGCAGTTTGATGAGCAATCAGCCCCAGCATTTT.

In its sample, this clonotype was seen many times. The chain carries TRBV28 and TRBJ1-5; TRBD1 matches at 10 bases. The CDR3 contains 17 residues. From germline, CDR1 is MDHEN and CDR2 SYDVKM. Trimming removed 3 bases from V and 3 bases from J; junction bases left unmatched: 8. The CDR3 DNA sequence: TGTGCCAGCAGTTTTACCCTAGGGACAGGGGACAATCAGCCCCAGCATTTT. This sequence encodes CASSFTLGTGDNQPQHF.

As concerns this clonotype: This may be a read error, as it is one base from a much larger clone. The CDR3 here is CASSSPSTNTEAFF. The CDR3 coding sequence is TGTGCCAGCAGCTCGCCGTCCACGAACACTGAAGCTTTCTTT. V is TRBV3-1 and J is TRBJ1-1; no reliable D call. V dropped 5 bases and J dropped 1 base, with 11 bases sitting between them. The germline V gene has CDR1 LGHDT and CDR2 YNNKEL (reference sequence). This CDR3 spans 14 amino acids.

There are many counts of this clonotype. This sequence joins TRBV7-9 and TRBJ2-2, with D unresolved. The CDR3 extends over 13 amino acids. From germline, CDR1 is SEHNR and CDR2 FQNEAQ (reference sequence). Trimming removed 5 bases at V and 5 bases at J, with 9 bases between. The CDR3: CASSPFRTGELFF. In nucleotides, the CDR3 is TGTGCCAGCAGCCCCTTCCGTACCGGGGAGCTGTTTTTT.

This clonotype was counted between two and nine times. This chain uses TRBV28 with TRBJ2-7; perhaps D is TRBD1 or TRBD2 (6 bases each). This CDR3 contains 14 residues. V was trimmed by 4 bases and J by 5 bases, leaving 15 bases between them. Germline CDR1 MDHEN, CDR2 SYDVKM. The CDR3 sequence is CASSWDITSHEQYF. The CDR3 region has the DNA TGTGCCAGCAGTTGGGACATTACTAGCCACGAGCAGTACTTC.

The chain employs TRBV28 and TRBJ2-1; D is perhaps TRBD1 or TRBD2 (7 bases each). Germline CDR1 is MDHEN and CDR2 is SYDVKM. This CDR3 spans 14 amino acids. Trimming shortened V by 3 bases and J by 3 bases, and 9 bases separated the two germline ends. CDR3 protein: CASSFRGGYNEQFF. The CDR3 bases are TGTGCCAGCAGTTTCAGGGGGGGCTACAATGAGCAGTTCTTC.

This clonotype was detected a few times. This chain links TRBV2 with TRBJ2-7, with TRBD1 identical over 8 bases. With 9 bases clipped from V and 2 bases from J, the junction kept 9 bases outside the gene matches. CDR3 length equals 14 residues. The germline V gene has CDR1 SNHLY and CDR2 FYNNEI. This CDR3 is CASDSGRGPYEQYF. The CDR3 DNA follows: TGTGCCAGTGACTCGGGCAGGGGGCCCTACGAGCAGTACTTC.

In its sample, this clonotype was seen many times. One junction end disagrees with the germline gene, perhaps due to a read error. The chain joins TRBV4-3 to TRBJ2-5, with 7 positions matching TRBD1. CDR1 is LGHNA and CDR2 is YSLEER in the germline V gene. The CDR3 runs 16 residues. The CDR3 loop is CASSQDLSGGQETQYF. The CDR3, as DNA: TGTGCCAGCAGCCAAGATCTTTCAGGGGGCCAAGAGACCCAGTACTTC.

This clonotype was counted at least ten times. J is TRBJ2-3 and V is TRBV30; 8 bases are shared with TRBD2. The CDR3 consists of 12 residues. V dropped 4 bases and J dropped 10; count of bases not matched to a gene: 7. Germline V lookup: CDR1 GTSNPN, CDR2 SVGIG (reference sequence). For the CDR3, the DNA is TGTGCCTGGAAAGCTTGGCGGGGGGCGCAGTATTTT. It translates to CAWKAWRGAQYF.

A word on this clonotype: Possible read error: a much larger clone is one base away. The gene calls are TRBV7-9 and TRBJ2-3; TRBD1 matches at 7 bases. The CDR3 sequence is 12 residues long. The V gene's germline CDR1 is SEHNR and CDR2 FQNEAQ (reference sequence). In DNA form, the CDR3 reads TGTGCCAGCAGCCAAGACAGGGATACGCTGTATTTT. It specifies CASSQDRDTLYF.

This clonotype was seen many times. This chain uses TRBV5-1 with TRBJ2-7, with TRBD1 matching 10 bases. The CDR3 has 15 amino acids. Per the germline V gene, CDR1 is SGHRS and CDR2 is YFSETQ. The V and J ends lost 0 bases and 3 bases, in that order; junction bases with no gene match: 3. CDR3 protein: CASSLEDRGYYEQYF. Here the CDR3 DNA reads TGCGCCAGCAGCTTGGAGGACAGGGGGTACTACGAGCAGTACTTC.

This clonotype was counted ten times or more. V gene TRBV7-9 combines with J gene TRBJ2-7; unclear D gene. CDR3 length: 14 amino acids. The V end was cut by 5 bases, the J end by 2 bases, with 13 bases between. Germline assignment: CDR1 SEHNR and CDR2 FQNEAQ (reference sequence). CDR3 loop: CASSGSGRPYEQYF. DNA for the CDR3: TGTGCCAGCAGCGGCTCGGGCAGGCCCTACGAGCAGTACTTC.

Details on this clonotype: This clone may be a read error of a much larger clone one base away. The CDR3 does not close with the conserved phenylalanine or tryptophan, likely indicating a read error. This chain uses TRBV7-9 with TRBJ2-7; D unresolved. Trimming took 4 bases from V and 2 from J, leaving 3 bases between them. CDR3 size: 11 residues. The germline V gene has CDR1 SEHNR and CDR2 FQNEAQ (reference sequence). CDR3 sequence: CASSYTYEQYS. In nucleotides, the CDR3 is TGTGCCAGCAGCTACACCTACGAGCAGTACTCC.

On this clonotype itself: Given a much more abundant clone one base away, this may be a read error. This chain connects TRBV27 to TRBJ2-7; 9 bases are shared with TRBD1. Germline V CDR1 and CDR2: MNHEY, SMNVEV (reference sequence). With 5 bases clipped from V and 3 bases from J, the junction kept 8 bases outside the gene matches. The CDR3 extends over 15 amino acids. The CDR3 DNA sequence: TGTGCCAGCAGTCCAAGGACAGGGGCGATCTACGAGCAGTACTTC. This translates into CASSPRTGAIYEQYF.

Concerning this clonotype itself: At one of its ends the junction is not consistent with the germline gene, which may arise from a read error. The CDR3: CASLPAGGPWETQHF. In nucleotides, the CDR3 is TGTGCCAGCCTCCCCGCGGGAGGGCCATGGGAGACCCAGCACTTC. J is TRBJ2-5 and V is TRBV11-2; TRBD2 matches 9 bases. CDR1 SGHAT and CDR2 FQNNGV come from the germline V gene. The CDR3 is 15 residues long.

This clonotype was seen more than once but under ten times. The chain recombines TRBV12-5 with TRBJ2-5; 7 positions match TRBD1. V was pared by 0 bases and J by 5 bases, with 18 bases of the junction left unmatched. CDR1 and CDR2 (germline): LGHNT, FRNRAP. This CDR3 has 19 amino acids. The CDR3 sequence is CASGLVGQVLRPGEETQYF. CDR3 in DNA: TGTGCTAGTGGTTTGGTAGGACAGGTCTTACGTCCCGGTGAGGAGACCCAGTACTTC. The whole variable domain, filled in from reference TRBV12-5 and TRBJ2-5, reads DARVTQTPRHKVTEMGQEVTMRCQPILGHNTVFWYRQTMMQGLELLAYFRNRAPLDDSGMPKDRFSAEMPDATLATLKIQPSEPRDSAVYFCASGLVGQVLRPGEETQYFGPGTRLLVL.